This T cell receptor beta chain came from a study of T cell responses to AZD1222 COVID-19 vaccine. Combined were second doses at about 4 or about 12 weeks. A word on this clone: Antigen unknown.

Assay: immunoSEQ multiplex PCR; the TCRdb copy retains only in-frame clones and omits some. The sample shows about 180,000 clones, 85% to 90% of them seen only once. General study findings and limits: Spike-wide vaccine-associated CD4 TCRs dominated at 160-218 and 743-854. None of the repertoires were sampled until the peak T cell response had passed. Clonal diversity was possibly underestimated, and white British individuals and females predominated among donors.

The CDR3 sequence is 12 residues long. Trimming left V 2 bases short and J 10 bases short, with 6 bases between. The germline CDR1 and CDR2 sequences are MDHEN and SYDVKM. The clonotype originates from an adult who received the AZD1222 COVID-19 vaccine. The chain employs TRBV28 and TRBJ1-6; no clear D. This material consisted of peripheral blood, taken 28 days after the second AZD1222 dose. The CDR3 nucleotides are TGTGCCAGCAGTTTACAGGACTCACCCCTCCACTTT. Its protein is CASSLQDSPLHF.